These 13 T cell receptor beta chains originate from one sample sequenced in a study of graft-versus-host responses after intestinal transplantation. Profiled with immunoSEQ multiplex PCR; TCRdb holds only in-frame clones, not every one. This table has about 4,000 clones, approximately 94% appearing once. Here the sequenced sample was PBMCs, taken 11 days after intestinal transplantation. The source of these receptors is a human patient who received an intestinal transplant, so some T cells may come from the graft donor.

This chain connects TRBV27 to TRBJ2-7, with 14 bases identical to TRBD2. J gave up 7 bases and V 5 bases, and 7 bases lay outside the gene matches. The germline V gene encodes CDR1 MNHEY and CDR2 SMNVEV (reference sequence). The CDR3 sequence is 15 residues long. Here the CDR3 reads CASSPGTSGSEEQYF. DNA for the CDR3: TGTGCCAGCAGTCCGGGGACTAGCGGGAGTGAGGAGCAGTACTTC.

The CDR3 spells CASSDSLDRVNSYEQYF. CDR3 nucleotides: TGTGCCAGCAGTGACTCCCTAGACAGGGTGAACTCCTACGAGCAGTACTTC. The chain recombines TRBV6-4 with TRBJ2-7; 7 bases fit TRBD1. CDR1 is MRHNA, CDR2 SNTAGT, per germline. This CDR3 contains 17 residues. J was trimmed by 0 bases and V by 0 bases; bases with no gene match: 8.

The J gene is TRBJ2-1, the V gene TRBV7-3; 8 bases map to TRBD1. Germline CDR1 and CDR2: SGHTA and FQGTGA. V was clipped by 5 bases and J by 6 bases; unmatched bases: 6. The CDR3 is 14 amino acids. DNA for the CDR3: TGTGCCAGCAGCCCCTACGGACAGGGCAATGAGCAGTTCTTC. Translation: CASSPYGQGNEQFF.

Here the CDR3 reads CASSKGGVYEQFF. CDR3 coding DNA: TGTGCCAGTAGTAAGGGGGGCGTCTATGAGCAGTTCTTC. V is TRBV19 and J is TRBJ2-1; D tentatively reads TRBD1 or TRBD2 (6 bases each). V gave up 4 bases and J gave up 8 bases, with 12 bases separating them. This CDR3 contains 13 residues. Per germline, CDR1 LNHDA and CDR2 SQIVND (reference sequence).

J is TRBJ1-1 and V is TRBV4-1; TRBD1 aligns across 8 bases. The CDR3 loop spans 20 amino acids. The junction had 17 bases not matched to a gene; V was cut back by 2 bases and J by 0 bases. CDR1 and CDR2 (germline): MGHRA, YSYEKL. The CDR3 nucleotides are TGCGCCAGCAGCCAACCTGGACTTCCCGGGACAGGAGAATTGAACACTGAAGCTTTCTTT. This gives the protein CASSQPGLPGTGELNTEAFF.

The chain employs TRBV5-1 and TRBJ2-5; D ambiguous. V was clipped by 2 bases and J by 2 bases, with 7 bases between them. CDR3 length equals 13 residues. Germline V lookup: CDR1 SGHRS, CDR2 YFSETQ. Written as DNA, the CDR3 is TGCGCCAGCAGCTTCCCGAATCAAGAGACCCAGTACTTC. Amino acid sequence: CASSFPNQETQYF.

This clone was found once. This chain joins TRBV11-2 and TRBJ1-6; D gene ambiguous. The germline V gene has CDR1 SGHAT and CDR2 FQNNGV. The CDR3 consists of 16 residues. V was pared by 5 bases and J by 0 bases, with 11 bases between. CDR3 sequence (DNA): TGTGCCAGCAGCCGAGGACCGAGCTCCTATAATTCACCCCTCCACTTT. This encodes CASSRGPSSYNSPLHF.

The J gene is TRBJ1-1, the V gene TRBV19; D remains ambiguous. This CDR3 is built from 14 residues. Per germline, CDR1 LNHDA and CDR2 SQIVND (reference sequence). Trimming shortened V by 0 bases and J by 1 base, and 6 bases separated the two germline ends. This CDR3 is CASSIDDTNTEAFF. CDR3 in DNA: TGTGCCAGTAGTATAGACGATACGAACACTGAAGCTTTCTTT.

This clone was detected only once. This chain uses TRBV27 with TRBJ1-6, with TRBD1 as a possible D gene (5 bases). This CDR3 comprises 14 residues. Trimming pared 10 bases from V and 0 bases from J, leaving 10 bases between. Germline-derived CDR1 and CDR2 are MNHEY and SMNVEV (reference sequence). The CDR3 region has the DNA TGTGCCACCGGGGGGGGCTCCTATAATTCACCCCTCCACTTT. Protein: CATGGGSYNSPLHF.

The chain has TRBV10-1 and TRBJ2-3; D unclear. The CDR3 has 14 amino acids. Deletions cut 0 bases from V and 1 base from J, with 5 bases between. The germline CDR1 and CDR2 sequences are WNHNN and SYGVQD (reference sequence). CDR3 coding DNA: TGCGCCAGCAGTGAGTCGGGTGGCACAGATACGCAGTATTTT. This encodes CASSESGGTDTQYF.

The chain couples TRBV29-1 to TRBJ2-1; 8 bases line up with TRBD2. CDR1 and CDR2 from the germline V gene are SQVTM and ANQGSEA. The V gene end was trimmed by 3 bases and the J gene end by 4 bases; junction bases not matched to a gene: 8. The CDR3 is made up of 15 amino acids. The CDR3 spells CSVDPGGGEYNEQFF. CDR3 in DNA: TGCAGCGTTGACCCGGGGGGGGGCGAATACAATGAGCAGTTCTTC.

For the CDR3, the DNA is TGTGCCAGCAGCTTGGGGGACCAAGAGACCCAGTACTTC. Residues: CASSLGDQETQYF. The chain employs TRBV13 and TRBJ2-5; perhaps D is TRBD1 or TRBD2 (5 bases each). V gave up 3 bases and J gave up 0 bases, with 5 bases separating them. The CDR3 is 13 amino acids. Germline lookup yields CDR1 PRHDT and CDR2 FYEKMQ (reference sequence).

This chain joins TRBV1 and TRBJ2-6. TRBV1 is a known pseudogene. The CDR3 covers 18 residues. The CDR3 DNA reads as TGCACCAGCAGGGAATATAGTTTGTGCACAAGTCGGGCCAACGTCCTGACTTTC. Protein product: CTSREYSLCTSRANVLTF.